The clone carrying this T cell receptor (beta chain) is medium-sized by share. Antigen: not known. Tregs were sorted as CD4+CD25+CD127-/low cells. The V end lost 0 bases, the J end lost 7 bases, and 12 bases lay between the germline ends. The CDR3 runs to 14 residues. Adaptor-ligated barcode primers were used to amplify TRBV12-4/TRBJ1-2 clonotypes. Each CDR3 protein gets one entry after TCRdb re-called the multiplex PCR reads with MiXCR. The sample lists 2,000 to 2,500 distinct CDR3 sequences, 2.4% seen once, with about 11% in the top ten. Whole-study results and caveats: Tumor memory CD4+ T cell TCR gene usage was found to cluster with blood and lymph node memory CD4+ cells and with lymph node naive CD4+ cells. Tumor Treg TCRs overlapped most with tumor naive CD4+ cells.

This TCR was sampled from a female donor with breast cancer. The V and J genes are TRBV12-3 or TRBV12-4 and TRBJ1-2; D gene uncertain. Sample: tumor-infiltrating Tregs sorted from the breast tumor. The CDR3 region has the DNA TGTGCCAGCAGTTTAGCAGGCAGTGGTCGTGGCTACACCTTC. This gives the protein CASSLAGSGRGYTF.